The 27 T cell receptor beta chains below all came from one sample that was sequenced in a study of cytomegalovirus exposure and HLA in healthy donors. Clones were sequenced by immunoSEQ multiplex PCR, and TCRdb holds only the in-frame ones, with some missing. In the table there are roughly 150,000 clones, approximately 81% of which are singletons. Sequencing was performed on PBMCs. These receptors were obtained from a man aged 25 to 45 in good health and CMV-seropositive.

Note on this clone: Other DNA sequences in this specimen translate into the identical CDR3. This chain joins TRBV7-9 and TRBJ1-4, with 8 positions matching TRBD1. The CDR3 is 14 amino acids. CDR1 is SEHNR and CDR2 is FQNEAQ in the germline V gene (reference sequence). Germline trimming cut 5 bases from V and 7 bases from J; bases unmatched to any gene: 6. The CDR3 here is CASSPGQGSEKLFF. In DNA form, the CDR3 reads TGTGCCAGCAGCCCCGGACAGGGCAGTGAAAAACTGTTTTTT. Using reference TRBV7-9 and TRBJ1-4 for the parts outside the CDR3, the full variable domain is DTGVSQNPRHKITKRGQNVTFRCDPISEHNRLYWYRQTLGQGPEFLTYFQNEAQLEKSRLLSDRFSAERPKGSFSTLEIQRTEQGDSAMYLCASSPGQGSEKLFFGSGTQLSVL.

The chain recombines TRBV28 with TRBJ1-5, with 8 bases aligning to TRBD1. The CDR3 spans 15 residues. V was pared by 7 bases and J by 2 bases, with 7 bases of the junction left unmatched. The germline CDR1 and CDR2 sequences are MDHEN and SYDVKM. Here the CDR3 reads CASNAPDRGNQPQHF. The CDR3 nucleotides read TGTGCCAGCAACGCCCCGGACAGGGGCAATCAGCCCCAGCATTTT.

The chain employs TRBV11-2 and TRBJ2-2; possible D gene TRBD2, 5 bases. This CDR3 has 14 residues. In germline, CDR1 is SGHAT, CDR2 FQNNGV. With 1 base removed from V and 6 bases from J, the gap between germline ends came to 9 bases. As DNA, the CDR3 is TGTGCCAGCAGCTTAGGAGGGCTGGCCGGGGAGCTGTTTTTT. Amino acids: CASSLGGLAGELFF.

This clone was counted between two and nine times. CDR3 region: CASSAPRQPSTEAFF. The CDR3, as DNA: TGTGCCAGTAGTGCCCCTCGACAGCCGAGCACTGAAGCTTTCTTT. The chain combines TRBV19 with TRBJ1-1; weak D call: TRBD1 (5 bases). Germline loops: CDR1 LNHDA, CDR2 SQIVND (reference sequence). The CDR3 totals 15 residues. Trimming shortened V by 5 bases and J by 4 bases, and 17 bases separated the two germline ends.

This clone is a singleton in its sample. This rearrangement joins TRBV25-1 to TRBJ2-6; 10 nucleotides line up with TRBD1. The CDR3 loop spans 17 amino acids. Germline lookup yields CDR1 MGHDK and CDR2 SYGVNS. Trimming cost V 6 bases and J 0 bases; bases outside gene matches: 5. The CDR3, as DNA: TGTGCCAGCAGCCCATGGGACAGGGGCTCTGGGGCCAACGTCCTGACTTTC. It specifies CASSPWDRGSGANVLTF.

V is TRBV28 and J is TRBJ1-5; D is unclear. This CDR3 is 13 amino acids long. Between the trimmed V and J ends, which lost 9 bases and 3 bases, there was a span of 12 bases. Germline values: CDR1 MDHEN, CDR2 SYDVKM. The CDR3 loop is CASAVVNNQPQHF. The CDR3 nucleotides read TGTGCCAGTGCAGTTGTGAACAATCAGCCCCAGCATTTT.

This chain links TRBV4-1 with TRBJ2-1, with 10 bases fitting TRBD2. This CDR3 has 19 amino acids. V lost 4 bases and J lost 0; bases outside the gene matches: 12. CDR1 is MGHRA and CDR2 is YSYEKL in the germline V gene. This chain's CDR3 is CASSPSQGLAPSSYNEQFF. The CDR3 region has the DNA TGCGCCAGCAGCCCTTCCCAGGGACTAGCGCCGAGCTCCTACAATGAGCAGTTCTTC.

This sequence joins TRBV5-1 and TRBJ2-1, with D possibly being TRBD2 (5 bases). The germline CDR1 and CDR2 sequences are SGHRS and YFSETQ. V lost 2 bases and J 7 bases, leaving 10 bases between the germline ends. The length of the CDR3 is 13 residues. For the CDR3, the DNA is TGCGCCAGCAGCTTACAGTCGGGAAATGAGCAGTTCTTC. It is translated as CASSLQSGNEQFF.

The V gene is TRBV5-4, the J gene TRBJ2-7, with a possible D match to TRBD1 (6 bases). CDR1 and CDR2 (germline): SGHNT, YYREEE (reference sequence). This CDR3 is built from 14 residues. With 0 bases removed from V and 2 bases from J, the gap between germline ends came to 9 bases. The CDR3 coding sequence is TGTGCCAGCAGCTTGGGACAGGCGCCCTACGAGCAGTACTTC. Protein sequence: CASSLGQAPYEQYF.

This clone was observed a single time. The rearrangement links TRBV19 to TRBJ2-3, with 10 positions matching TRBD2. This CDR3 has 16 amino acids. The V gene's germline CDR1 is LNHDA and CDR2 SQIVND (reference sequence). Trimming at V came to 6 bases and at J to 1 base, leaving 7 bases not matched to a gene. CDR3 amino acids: CASRIYGTSGTDTQYF. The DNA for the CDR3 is TGTGCCAGTAGAATATACGGGACTAGCGGCACAGATACGCAGTATTTT.

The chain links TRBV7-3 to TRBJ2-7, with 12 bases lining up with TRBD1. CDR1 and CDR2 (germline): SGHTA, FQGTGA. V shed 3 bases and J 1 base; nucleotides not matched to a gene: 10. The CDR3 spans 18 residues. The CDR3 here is CASSFRGQGAEPSYEQYF. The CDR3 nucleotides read TGTGCCAGCAGCTTTAGGGGACAGGGGGCCGAACCTTCCTACGAGCAGTACTTC. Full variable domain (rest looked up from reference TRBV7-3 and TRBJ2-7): GAGVSQTPSNKVTEKGKYVELRCDPISGHTALYWYRQSLGQGPEFLIYFQGTGAADDSGLPNDRFFAVRPEGSVSTLKIQRTERGDSAVYLCASSFRGQGAEPSYEQYFGPGTRLTVT.

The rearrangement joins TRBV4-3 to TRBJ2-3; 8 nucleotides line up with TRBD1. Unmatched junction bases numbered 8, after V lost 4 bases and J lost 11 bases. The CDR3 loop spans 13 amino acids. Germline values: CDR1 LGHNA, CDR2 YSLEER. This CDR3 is CASSPPGGVGQYF. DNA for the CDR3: TGCGCCAGCAGCCCGCCAGGGGGCGTTGGGCAGTATTTT.

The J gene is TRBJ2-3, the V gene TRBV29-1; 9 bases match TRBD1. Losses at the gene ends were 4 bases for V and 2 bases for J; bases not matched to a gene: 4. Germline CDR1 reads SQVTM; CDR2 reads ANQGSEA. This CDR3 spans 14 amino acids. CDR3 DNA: TGCAGCGTTGTGGGGACAGGGTACACAGATACGCAGTATTTT. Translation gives CSVVGTGYTDTQYF.

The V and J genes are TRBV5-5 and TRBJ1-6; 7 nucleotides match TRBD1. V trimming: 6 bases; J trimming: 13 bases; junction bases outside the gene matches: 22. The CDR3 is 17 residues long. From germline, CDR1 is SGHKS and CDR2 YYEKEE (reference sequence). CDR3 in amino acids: CASISGQAPQSVDPLHF. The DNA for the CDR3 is TGTGCCAGCATCTCTGGACAGGCCCCTCAGAGTGTCGATCCCCTCCACTTT. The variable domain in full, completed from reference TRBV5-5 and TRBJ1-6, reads DAGVTQSPTHLIKTRGQQVTLRCSPISGHKSVSWYQQVLGQGPQFIFQYYEKEERGRGNFPDRFSARQFPNYSSELNVNALLLGDSALYLCASISGQAPQSVDPLHFGNGTRLTVT.

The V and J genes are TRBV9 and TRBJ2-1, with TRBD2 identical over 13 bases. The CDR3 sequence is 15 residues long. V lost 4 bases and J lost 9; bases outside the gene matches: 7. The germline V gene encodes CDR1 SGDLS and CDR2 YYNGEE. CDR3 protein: CASSSTSGGAGEQFF. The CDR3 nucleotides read TGTGCCAGCAGCTCAACTAGCGGGGGGGCAGGTGAGCAGTTCTTC.

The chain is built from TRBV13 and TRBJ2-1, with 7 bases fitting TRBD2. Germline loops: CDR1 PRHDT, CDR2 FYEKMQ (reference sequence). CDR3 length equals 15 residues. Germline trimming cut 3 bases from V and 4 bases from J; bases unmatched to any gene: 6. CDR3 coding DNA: TGTGCCAGCAGCTTCAGCGGGGAAGTATACAATGAGCAGTTCTTC. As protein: CASSFSGEVYNEQFF.

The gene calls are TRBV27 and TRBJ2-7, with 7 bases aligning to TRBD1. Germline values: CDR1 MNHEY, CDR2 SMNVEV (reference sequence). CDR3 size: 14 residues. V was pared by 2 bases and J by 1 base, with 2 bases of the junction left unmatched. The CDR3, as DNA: TGTGCCAGCAGTTTAACAGGGGATTCCTACGAGCAGTACTTC. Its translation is CASSLTGDSYEQYF.

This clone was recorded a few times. CDR3: CASSQAGSASYEQYF. CDR3 in DNA: TGCGCCAGCAGCCAAGCGGGATCCGCCTCCTACGAGCAGTACTTC. The V gene is TRBV4-1, the J gene TRBJ2-7; perhaps TRBD2 as D (5 bases). CDR3 size: 15 residues. Germline loops: CDR1 MGHRA, CDR2 YSYEKL. Trimming removed 1 base at V and 0 bases at J, with 10 bases between.

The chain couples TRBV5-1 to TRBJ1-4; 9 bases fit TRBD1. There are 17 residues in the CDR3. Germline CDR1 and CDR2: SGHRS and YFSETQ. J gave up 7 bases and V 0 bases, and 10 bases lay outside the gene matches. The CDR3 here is CASSLESGQGLGEKLFF. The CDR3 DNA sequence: TGCGCCAGCAGCTTGGAGTCGGGACAGGGTTTGGGTGAAAAACTGTTTTTT.

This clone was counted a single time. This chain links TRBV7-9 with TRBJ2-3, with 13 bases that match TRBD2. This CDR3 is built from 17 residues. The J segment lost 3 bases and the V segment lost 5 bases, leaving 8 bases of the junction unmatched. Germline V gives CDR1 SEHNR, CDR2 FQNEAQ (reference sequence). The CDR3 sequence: CASSPRTSGGRTDTQYF. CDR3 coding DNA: TGTGCCAGCAGCCCTCGGACTAGCGGGGGTAGAACAGATACGCAGTATTTT. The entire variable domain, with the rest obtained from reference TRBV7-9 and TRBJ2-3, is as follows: DTGVSQNPRHKITKRGQNVTFRCDPISEHNRLYWYRQTLGQGPEFLTYFQNEAQLEKSRLLSDRFSAERPKGSFSTLEIQRTEQGDSAMYLCASSPRTSGGRTDTQYFGPGTRLTVL.

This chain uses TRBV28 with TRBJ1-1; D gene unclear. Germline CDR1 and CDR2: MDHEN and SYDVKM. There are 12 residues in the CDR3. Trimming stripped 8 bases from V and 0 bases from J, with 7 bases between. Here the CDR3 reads CASLRVNTEAFF. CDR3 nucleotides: TGTGCCAGCTTGCGAGTGAACACTGAAGCTTTCTTT.

The DNA of the CDR3 is TGTGCCAGCAGCTCCCTTAGCAGGGCGTACAATCCCTACGAGCAGTACTTC. Amino acid sequence: CASSSLSRAYNPYEQYF. This chain joins TRBV7-9 and TRBJ2-7, with D perhaps matching TRBD1 (5 bases). The germline gives CDR1 SEHNR, CDR2 FQNEAQ (reference sequence). The V end was cut by 4 bases, the J end by 2 bases, with 21 bases between. The CDR3 has 17 amino acids. Drawing the rest from reference TRBV7-9 and TRBJ2-7, the complete variable domain is DTGVSQNPRHKITKRGQNVTFRCDPISEHNRLYWYRQTLGQGPEFLTYFQNEAQLEKSRLLSDRFSAERPKGSFSTLEIQRTEQGDSAMYLCASSSLSRAYNPYEQYFGPGTRLTVT.

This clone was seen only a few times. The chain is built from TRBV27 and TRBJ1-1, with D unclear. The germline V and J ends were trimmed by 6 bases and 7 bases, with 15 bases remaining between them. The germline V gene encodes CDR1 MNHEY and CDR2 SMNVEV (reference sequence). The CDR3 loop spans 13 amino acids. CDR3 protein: CASSLTEYSEAFF. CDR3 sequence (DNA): TGTGCCAGCAGCCTCACTGAGTACAGTGAAGCTTTCTTT.

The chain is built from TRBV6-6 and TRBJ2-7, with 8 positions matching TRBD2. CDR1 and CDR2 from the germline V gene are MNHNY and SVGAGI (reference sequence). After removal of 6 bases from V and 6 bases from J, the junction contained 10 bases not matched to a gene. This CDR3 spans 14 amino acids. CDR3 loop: CASSPFGGAGEQYF. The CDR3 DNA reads TGTGCCAGCAGCCCCTTCGGGGGGGCGGGCGAGCAGTACTTC.

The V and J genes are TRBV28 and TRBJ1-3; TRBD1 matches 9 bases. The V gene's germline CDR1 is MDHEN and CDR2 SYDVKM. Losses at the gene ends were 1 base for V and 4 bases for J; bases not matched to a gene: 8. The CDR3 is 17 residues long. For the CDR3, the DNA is TGTGCCAGCAGTTTATCCACAGGGGGCGCGTCAGGAAACACCATATATTTT. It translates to CASSLSTGGASGNTIYF.

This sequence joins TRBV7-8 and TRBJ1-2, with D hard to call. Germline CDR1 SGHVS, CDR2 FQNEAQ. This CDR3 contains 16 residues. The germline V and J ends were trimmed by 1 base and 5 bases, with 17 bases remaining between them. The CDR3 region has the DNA TGTGCCAGCAGCTTAGTCACTCTCGAGTTCGGGTATGGCTACACCTTC. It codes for CASSLVTLEFGYGYTF. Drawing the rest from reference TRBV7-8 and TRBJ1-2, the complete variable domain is GAGVSQSPRYKVAKRGQDVALRCDPISGHVSLFWYQQALGQGPEFLTYFQNEAQLDKSGLPSDRFFAERPEGSVSTLKIQRTQQEDSAVYLCASSLVTLEFGYGYTFGSGTRLTVV.

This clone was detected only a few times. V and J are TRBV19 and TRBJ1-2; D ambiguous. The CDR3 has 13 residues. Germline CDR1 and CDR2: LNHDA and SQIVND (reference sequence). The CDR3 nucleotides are TGTGGGCCCGTGGGCCGAAATCCTTCGGGCTACACCTTC. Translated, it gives CGPVGRNPSGYTF.